The 22 T cell receptor beta chains in this list originate from one sample, sequenced in a study of response to subunit inactivated influenza vaccine (dated by TCRdb to between 2017 and 2018). Libraries were constructed by RT-PCR. Sequenced using an Illumina HiSeq 2500. Using fastp trimming at Q25 and MiXCR clonotype assembly, TCRdb reanalyzed the public sequencing data and kept in-frame beta chains. Each CDR3 protein appears once, grouped with its most common genes and DNA. The sample profile shows over 750,000 distinct CDR3 sequences; 21% of them were found once. Approximately 10% of the sample is held by the ten biggest clonotypes. Specimen: PBMCs from blood, collected 5 days after vaccination. These receptor sequences come from a man between 45 and 60 years old who received an inactivated influenza vaccine. Donor details come from another sample of the same person, matched by shared clones.

The rearrangement joins TRBV7-2 to TRBJ1-1; D is perhaps TRBD1 (5 bases). V lost 5 bases, J lost 4 bases, and 14 bases lay in between. CDR3 length: 14 amino acids. Germline values: CDR1 SGHTA, CDR2 FQGNSA. The CDR3 DNA sequence: TGTGCCAGCAGCCCTCGACAGTCGGGCACTGAAGCTTTCTTT. It yields the protein CASSPRQSGTEAFF.

In this sample, this clonotype turned up a few times. J is TRBJ2-7 and V is TRBV9; the D gene is possibly TRBD2 (6 bases). Germline CDR1 and CDR2: SGDLS and YYNGEE. This CDR3 is 13 amino acids long. V was cut by 7 bases and J by 3 bases, with 14 bases left in between. The CDR3 region has the DNA TGTGCCAGCTCGAGAGGAGGGCTCTACGAGCAGTACTTC. This encodes CASSRGGLYEQYF.

V is TRBV7-2 and J is TRBJ2-1; TRBD2 matches 11 bases. Germline lookup yields CDR1 SGHTA and CDR2 FQGNSA. V trimming: 4 bases; J trimming: 9 bases; junction bases outside the gene matches: 8. The CDR3 length is 15 residues. The CDR3 protein is CASSSLLAGAAEQFF. As DNA, the CDR3 is TGTGCCAGCAGCTCCCTACTAGCGGGAGCGGCTGAGCAGTTCTTC. Combining the CDR3 with reference TRBV7-2 and TRBJ2-1 gives the whole variable domain GAGVSQSPSNKVTEKGKDVELRCDPISGHTALYWYRQSLGQGLEFLIYFQGNSAPDKSGLPSDRFSAERTGGSVSTLTIQRTQQEDSAVYLCASSSLLAGAAEQFFGPGTRLTVL.

The rearrangement links TRBV5-1 to TRBJ2-3, with D perhaps given as TRBD1 or TRBD2 (5 bases each). V lost 3 bases, J lost 6 bases, and 14 bases lay in between. This CDR3 is built from 14 residues. Looked up from germline, CDR1 is SGHRS and CDR2 is YFSETQ. The CDR3 sequence is CASSWTSTTDTQYF. CDR3 bases: TGCGCCAGCAGCTGGACATCGACTACCGATACGCAGTATTTT. The full variable domain, with the rest looked up from reference TRBV5-1 and TRBJ2-3, is KAGVTQTPRYLIKTRGQQVTLSCSPISGHRSVSWYQQTPGQGLQFLFEYFSETQRNKGNFPGRFSGRQFSNSRSEMNVSTLELGDSALYLCASSWTSTTDTQYFGPGTRLTVL.

The chain joins TRBV20-1 to TRBJ2-7, with D tentatively TRBD1 (6 bases). Between the trimmed V and J ends, which lost 3 bases and 4 bases, there was a span of 22 bases. Germline loops: CDR1 DFQATT, CDR2 SNEGSKA (reference sequence). This CDR3 has 16 residues. The CDR3 bases are TGCAGTGCTAGTGGGGAAGTAAACAGGGTAGGGTACGAGCAGTACTTC. It encodes CSASGEVNRVGYEQYF.

The V and J genes are TRBV28 and TRBJ2-6; D is possibly TRBD1 (6 bases). CDR3 length equals 15 residues. Trimming took off 6 bases at V and 0 bases at J, with 9 bases between the two ends. CDR1 and CDR2 (germline): MDHEN, SYDVKM. CDR3 bases: TGTGCCAGCAGAAACAGGGACTCTGGGGCCAACGTCCTGACTTTC. Translation: CASRNRDSGANVLTF.

This chain connects TRBV24-1 to TRBJ2-2; 11 positions match TRBD1. Germline assignment: CDR1 KGHDR and CDR2 SFDVKD. The V gene end was trimmed by 2 bases and the J gene end by 3 bases; junction bases not matched to a gene: 4. The CDR3 is 17 amino acids. The DNA for the CDR3 is TGTGCCACCAGTGATTCCGGGACAGGGGGGCACACCGGGGAGCTGTTTTTT. Translating gives CATSDSGTGGHTGELFF.

This clonotype has at least ten counts. V is TRBV10-3 and J is TRBJ2-3; 8 nucleotides align to TRBD2. From germline, CDR1 is ENHRY and CDR2 SYGVKD. The CDR3 is 15 residues long. Trimming took 6 bases from V and 0 from J; bases not matched to a gene: 5. The CDR3 sequence: CAIRSSGGSTDTQYF. CDR3 nucleotides: TGTGCCATCAGGTCCAGCGGGGGTAGCACAGATACGCAGTATTTT.

V gene TRBV6-2 or TRBV6-3 combines with J gene TRBJ2-7; TRBD2 is a possible D gene (6 bases). The CDR3 contains 14 residues. Germline assignment: CDR1 MNHEY and CDR2 SVGEGT. Between the trimmed V and J ends, which lost 2 bases and 2 bases, there was a span of 10 bases. CDR3 coding DNA: TGTGCCAGCAGTTACAGGGACTGGGCCTACGAGCAGTACTTC. Its translation is CASSYRDWAYEQYF.

Only a few counts were recorded for this clonotype. DNA of the CDR3: TGTGCCAGCAGCTTATGGCCCGAGCAGTACTTC. It translates to CASSLWPEQYF. The chain uses TRBV7-2 and TRBJ2-7; D is unresolved. V gave up 2 bases and J gave up 6 bases, with 5 bases separating them. In germline, CDR1 is SGHTA, CDR2 FQGNSA. This CDR3 spans 11 amino acids.

This clonotype was detected a few times. The V call is TRBV20-1, the J call TRBJ2-3; D is undetermined. This CDR3 comprises 15 residues. CDR1 and CDR2 from the germline V gene are DFQATT and SNEGSKA (reference sequence). V dropped 0 bases and J dropped 0 bases, with 10 bases sitting between them. The CDR3 is CSARDLRRSTDTQYF. The CDR3 DNA sequence: TGCAGTGCTAGAGATCTAAGGCGGAGCACAGATACGCAGTATTTT.

V usage is TRBV20-1 and J usage is TRBJ2-6; D is undetermined. Germline V gene sequence: CDR1 DFQATT, CDR2 SNEGSKA (reference sequence). CDR3 size: 17 residues. Between the trimmed V and J ends, which lost 0 bases and 0 bases, there was a span of 12 bases. The CDR3: CSARDRRAASGANVLTF. The CDR3 DNA is TGCAGTGCTAGAGACCGCCGAGCAGCCTCTGGGGCCAACGTCCTGACTTTC.

This clonotype was found a few times. The chain combines TRBV5-1 with TRBJ2-1, with TRBD1 as a possible D gene (5 bases). The germline CDR1 and CDR2 sequences are SGHRS and YFSETQ. Trimming removed 3 bases from V and 5 bases from J, with 15 bases in between. CDR3 size: 15 residues. The CDR3 sequence is CASSWGTFRNNEQFF. CDR3 nucleotide sequence: TGCGCCAGCAGCTGGGGCACCTTCCGAAACAATGAGCAGTTCTTC.

This clonotype was detected a few times. The chain employs TRBV7-6 and TRBJ1-6; 9 bases agree with TRBD1. With V trimmed by 1 base and J by 7 bases, 8 bases remained unmatched. The CDR3 totals 17 residues. In germline, CDR1 is SGHVS, CDR2 FNYEAQ. In nucleotides, the CDR3 is TGTGCCAGCAGCTTAGATCTGAGGGGGACAGGGAATTCACCCCTCCACTTT. It codes for CASSLDLRGTGNSPLHF. The full variable domain, completed using reference TRBV7-6 and TRBJ1-6, is GAGVSQSPRYKVTKRGQDVALRCDPISGHVSLYWYRQALGQGPEFLTYFNYEAQQDKSGLPNDRFSAERPEGSISTLTIQRTEQRDSAMYRCASSLDLRGTGNSPLHFGNGTRLTVT.

The chain employs TRBV4-2 and TRBJ1-4; tentatively, D is TRBD1 (6 bases). CDR1 is LGHNA, CDR2 YNFKEQ, per germline. The CDR3 spans 13 residues. Trimming took off 2 bases at V and 7 bases at J, with 8 bases between the two ends. CDR3 coding DNA: TGTGCCAGCAGCCAACAGGGGAGTGAAAAACTGTTTTTT. Translated, it gives CASSQQGSEKLFF.

CDR3 DNA sequence: TGTGCCAGCAGTTTTCGGGACAGGGGGCTGTACCAAGAGACCCAGTACTTC. This translates into CASSFRDRGLYQETQYF. The chain joins TRBV5-4 to TRBJ2-5; 12 positions agree with TRBD1. Looked up from germline, CDR1 is SGHNT and CDR2 is YYREEE (reference sequence). The CDR3 is made up of 17 amino acids. V trimming: 5 bases; J trimming: 0 bases; junction bases outside the gene matches: 8.

The chain recombines TRBV24-1 with TRBJ2-1; no firm D call. In germline, CDR1 is KGHDR, CDR2 SFDVKD. Trimming left V 6 bases short and J 8 bases short, with 7 bases between. The CDR3 consists of 11 residues. The CDR3 here is CATSKGYEQFF. CDR3 DNA: TGTGCCACCAGTAAGGGCTATGAGCAGTTCTTC.

The V gene is TRBV6-2 or TRBV6-3, the J gene TRBJ1-5; 7 bases fit TRBD1. With V trimmed by 0 bases and J by 6 bases, 2 bases remained unmatched. The CDR3 length is 14 residues. Germline V gives CDR1 MNHEY, CDR2 SVGEGT. As DNA, the CDR3 is TGTGCCAGCAGTTACTCTAGGGGGCGTCAGCCCCAGCATTTT. Encoded protein: CASSYSRGRQPQHF.

The chain has TRBV24-1 and TRBJ2-5; 7 bases are a match to TRBD1. Unmatched junction bases numbered 11, after V lost 4 bases and J lost 7 bases. This CDR3 has 15 amino acids. Germline-derived CDR1 and CDR2 are KGHDR and SFDVKD. The chain's CDR3 is CATSDRDSHRGTQYF. In nucleotides, the CDR3 is TGTGCCACCAGTGACCGGGACAGTCACCGCGGGACCCAGTACTTC.

The rearrangement joins TRBV5-5 to TRBJ2-6; D possibly matches TRBD1 or TRBD2 (5 bases each). CDR3 size: 15 residues. V dropped 6 bases and J dropped 3 bases, with 13 bases sitting between them. From germline, CDR1 is SGHKS and CDR2 YYEKEE (reference sequence). CDR3 in amino acids: CASTRVGVGANVLTF. In DNA, the CDR3 is TGTGCCAGCACCCGCGTGGGGGTTGGGGCCAACGTCCTGACTTTC.

The chain employs TRBV12-3 or TRBV12-4 and TRBJ2-2; 8 bases match TRBD2. The V gene end was trimmed by 8 bases and the J gene end by 4 bases; junction bases not matched to a gene: 12. CDR3 length: 16 amino acids. DNA for the CDR3: TGTGCCAGCGAACTAGCGGCCTCGCGGCTCACCGGGGAGCTGTTTTTT. It codes for CASELAASRLTGELFF.

This clonotype was seen repeatedly, ten times or more. The V call is TRBV5-1, the J call TRBJ2-5, with 8 nucleotides matching TRBD1. The CDR3 covers 13 residues. V was clipped by 4 bases and J by 5 bases; unmatched bases: 4. Germline-derived CDR1 and CDR2 are SGHRS and YFSETQ. CDR3 nucleotide sequence: TGCGCCAGCAGCGGACAGGGTGGCGAGACCCAGTACTTC. Its protein product is CASSGQGGETQYF.